The 4 T cell receptor beta chains below were found in one sample sequenced in a study of cytomegalovirus exposure and HLA in healthy donors. PCR was performed using 60 Vbeta and 13 Jbeta primers. Measured with immunoSEQ multiplex PCR; TCRdb has only the in-frame clones, and not every one. The sample yields some 97,000 clones, around 83% seen once. Specimen: PBMCs. Receptors were obtained from a woman under 30 in good health and CMV-seronegative.

CDR3 coding DNA: TGCGCCAGCAGCCAAGATTTCAGAAACACTGAAGCTTTCTTT. Encoded protein: CASSQDFRNTEAFF. This chain links TRBV4-1 with TRBJ1-1; D unclear. CDR3 size: 14 residues. Germline lookup yields CDR1 MGHRA and CDR2 YSYEKL. The ends were cut back, 0 bases at V and 2 bases at J, with 7 bases in the middle.

The rearrangement links TRBV29-1 to TRBJ1-1; 7 nucleotides agree with TRBD1. CDR1 SQVTM and CDR2 ANQGSEA come from the germline V gene. V was clipped by 6 bases and J by 1 base; unmatched bases: 8. The CDR3 runs to 14 residues. The DNA of the CDR3 is TGCAGCGTCTACCTAAACAGGGGGAACACTGAAGCTTTCTTT. Its translation: CSVYLNRGNTEAFF.

In this sample, this clone turned up once. The chain joins TRBV28 to TRBJ2-5; possible D gene TRBD2, 5 bases. The germline V gene encodes CDR1 MDHEN and CDR2 SYDVKM. V lost 5 bases, J lost 5 bases, and 12 bases lay in between. The CDR3 has 13 amino acids. CDR3: CASSRGEWETQYF. The CDR3 DNA is TGTGCCAGCAGTCGGGGTGAATGGGAGACCCAGTACTTC.

The chain couples TRBV27 to TRBJ2-1, with D tentatively TRBD2 (6 bases). CDR3 length equals 12 residues. V lost 8 bases, J lost 3 bases, and 8 bases lay in between. CDR1 and CDR2 from the germline V gene are MNHEY and SMNVEV (reference sequence). Written as DNA, the CDR3 is TGTGCCAGCTTTAGCGGCTACAATGAGCAGTTCTTC. Translating it yields CASFSGYNEQFF.